The 2 T cell receptor beta chains below were found in one sample sequenced in a study of T-cell reconstitution after alpha-beta-depleted transplantation in children. The library targeted TCRbeta and was prepared with unique molecular identifiers. A single record per CDR3 protein comes from TCRdb applying MiXCR to the PCR reads. This sample carries 90,000 to 100,000 distinct CDR3 sequences, around a quarter of them seen once, and the ten largest clones take around a fifth. The starting material was PBMCs, obtained before TCRalphabeta/CD19-depleted stem cell transplant. The receptor set was obtained from a boy between 2 and 15 years old with acute lymphoblastic leukemia, due to receive a stem cell transplant.

This clonotype was observed a handful of times. This chain joins TRBV29-1 and TRBJ1-5; D perhaps matches TRBD1 (6 bases). The CDR3 consists of 13 residues. The ends were cut back, 4 bases at V and 1 base at J, with 8 bases in the middle. Germline assignment: CDR1 SQVTM and CDR2 ANQGSEA. CDR3 region: CSVGGGSNQPQHF. In nucleotides, the CDR3 is TGCAGCGTTGGAGGGGGGAGCAATCAGCCCCAGCATTTT.

This chain joins TRBV19 and TRBJ1-1; no clear D gene. The CDR3 consists of 14 residues. V gave up 7 bases and J gave up 3 bases, with 15 bases separating them. Germline CDR1 is LNHDA and CDR2 is SQIVND (reference sequence). The CDR3 sequence: CASTPGVVDTEAFF. CDR3 coding DNA: TGTGCCAGTACCCCGGGTGTGGTAGACACTGAAGCTTTCTTT.